The present entry profiles one TCR beta chain with its context. The data were taken from a study of blood T cell repertoires in COVID-19. Study-level information: The United States, Italy and Spain provided the acute and convalescent COVID-19 samples.

TCRdb keeps only in-frame clones here, not all; method: immunoSEQ multiplex PCR. The sample comprises some 220,000 clones, around 81% of which are singletons, and 9.5% to 15% rests with the top ten. V shed 2 bases, J shed 2 bases, and the junction held 16 bases outside the gene matches. This CDR3 is 20 amino acids long. From germline, CDR1 is MNHEY and CDR2 SVGEGT. The V gene is TRBV6-2 or TRBV6-3, the J gene TRBJ2-3; 10 bases line up with TRBD1. The sequence was collected from a human donor in a cohort sampled during active COVID-19. The sample was peripheral blood. The CDR3 nucleotides are TGTGCCAGCAGTTACGACAGGGGGCTAACCAGTACCATCGACACAGATACGCAGTATTTT. Its protein is CASSYDRGLTSTIDTDTQYF.